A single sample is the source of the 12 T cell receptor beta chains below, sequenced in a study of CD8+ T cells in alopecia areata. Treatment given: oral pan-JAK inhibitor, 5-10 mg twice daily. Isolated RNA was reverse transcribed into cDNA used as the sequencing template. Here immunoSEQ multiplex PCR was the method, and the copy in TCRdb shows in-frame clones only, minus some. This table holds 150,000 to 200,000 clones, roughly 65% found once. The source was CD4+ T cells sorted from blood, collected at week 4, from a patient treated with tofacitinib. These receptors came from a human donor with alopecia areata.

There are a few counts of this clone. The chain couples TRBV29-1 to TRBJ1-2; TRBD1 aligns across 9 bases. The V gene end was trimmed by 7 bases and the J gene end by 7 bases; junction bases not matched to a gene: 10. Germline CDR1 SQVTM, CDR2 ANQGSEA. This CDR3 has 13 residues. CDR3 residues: CSAADRGRSGYTF. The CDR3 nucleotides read TGCAGCGCCGCGGACAGGGGTCGTTCTGGCTACACCTTC.

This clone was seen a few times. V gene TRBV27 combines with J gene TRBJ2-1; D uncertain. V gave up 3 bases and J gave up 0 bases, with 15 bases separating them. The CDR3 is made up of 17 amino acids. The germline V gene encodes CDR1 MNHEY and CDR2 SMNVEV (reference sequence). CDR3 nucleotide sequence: TGTGCCAGCAGTTTTTCCCACCGACCCAGCTCCTACAATGAGCAGTTCTTC. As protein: CASSFSHRPSSYNEQFF.

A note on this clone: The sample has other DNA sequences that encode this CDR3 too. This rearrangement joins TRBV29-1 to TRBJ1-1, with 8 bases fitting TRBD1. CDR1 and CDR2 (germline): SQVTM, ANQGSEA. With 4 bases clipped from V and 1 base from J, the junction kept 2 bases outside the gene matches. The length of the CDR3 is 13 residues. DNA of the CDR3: TGCAGCGTTGGGACAGGGAAGAACACTGAAGCTTTCTTT. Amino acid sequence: CSVGTGKNTEAFF.

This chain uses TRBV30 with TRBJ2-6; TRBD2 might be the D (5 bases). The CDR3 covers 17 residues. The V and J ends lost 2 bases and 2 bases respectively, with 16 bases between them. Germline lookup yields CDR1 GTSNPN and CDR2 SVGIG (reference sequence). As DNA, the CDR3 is TGTGCCTGGAGTCCTGAGTTATTCGGGGCTGGGGCCAACGTCCTGACTTTC. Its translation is CAWSPELFGAGANVLTF.

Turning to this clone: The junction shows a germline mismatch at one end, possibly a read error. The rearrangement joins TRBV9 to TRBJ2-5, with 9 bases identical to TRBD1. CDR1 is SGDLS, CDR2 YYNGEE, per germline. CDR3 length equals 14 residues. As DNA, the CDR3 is TGTGCCAGCAGTAGACAGGGGGACGTAGAGGCCCAGTACTTC. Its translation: CASSRQGDVEAQYF. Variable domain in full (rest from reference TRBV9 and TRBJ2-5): DSGVTQTPKHLITATGQRVTLRCSPRSGDLSVYWYQQSLDQGLQFLIQYYNGEERAKGNILERFSAQQFPDLHSELNLSSLELGDSALYFCASSRQGDVEAQYFGPGTRLLVL.

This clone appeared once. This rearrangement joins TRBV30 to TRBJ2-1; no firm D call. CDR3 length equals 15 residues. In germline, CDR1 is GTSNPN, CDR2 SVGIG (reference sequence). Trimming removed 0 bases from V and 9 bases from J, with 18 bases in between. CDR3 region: CAWSVWVSRLGEQFF. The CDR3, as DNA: TGTGCCTGGAGTGTTTGGGTCAGCCGATTAGGTGAGCAGTTCTTC. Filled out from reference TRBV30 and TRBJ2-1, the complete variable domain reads SQTIHQWPATLVQPVGSPLSLECTVEGTSNPNLYWYRQAAGRGLQLLFYSVGIGQISSEVPQNLSASRPQDRQFILSSKKLLLSDSGFYLCAWSVWVSRLGEQFFGPGTRLTVL.

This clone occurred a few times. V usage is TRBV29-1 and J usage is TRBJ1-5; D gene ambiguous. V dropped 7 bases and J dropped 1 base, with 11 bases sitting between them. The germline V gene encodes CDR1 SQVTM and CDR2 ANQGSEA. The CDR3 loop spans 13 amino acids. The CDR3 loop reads CSAVSGSNQPQHF. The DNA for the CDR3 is TGCAGCGCCGTGAGTGGAAGCAATCAGCCCCAGCATTTT.

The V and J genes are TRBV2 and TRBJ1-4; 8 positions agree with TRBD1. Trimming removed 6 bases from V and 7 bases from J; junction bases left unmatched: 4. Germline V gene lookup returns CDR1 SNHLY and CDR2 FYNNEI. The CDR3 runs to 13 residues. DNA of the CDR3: TGTGCCAGCAGGATGGACAGGGCTGAAAAACTGTTTTTT. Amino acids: CASRMDRAEKLFF.

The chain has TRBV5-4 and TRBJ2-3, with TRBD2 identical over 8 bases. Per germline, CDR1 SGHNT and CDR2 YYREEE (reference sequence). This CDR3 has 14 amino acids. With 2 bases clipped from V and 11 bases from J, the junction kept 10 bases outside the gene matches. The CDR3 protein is CASSFPLEREMQYF. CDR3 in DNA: TGTGCCAGCAGCTTTCCCTTGGAGCGGGAGATGCAGTATTTT.

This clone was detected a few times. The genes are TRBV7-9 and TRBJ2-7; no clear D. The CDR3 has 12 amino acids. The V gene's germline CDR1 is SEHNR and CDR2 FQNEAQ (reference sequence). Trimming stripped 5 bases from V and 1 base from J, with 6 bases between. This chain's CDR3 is CASSPLSYEQYF. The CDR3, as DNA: TGTGCCAGCAGCCCCCTATCCTACGAGCAGTACTTC.

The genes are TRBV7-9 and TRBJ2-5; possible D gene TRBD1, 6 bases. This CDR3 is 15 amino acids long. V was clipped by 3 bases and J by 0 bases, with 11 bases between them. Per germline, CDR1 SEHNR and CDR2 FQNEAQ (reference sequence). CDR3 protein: CASSFTGMYQETQYF. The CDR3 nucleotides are TGTGCCAGCAGCTTTACAGGGATGTACCAAGAGACCCAGTACTTC.

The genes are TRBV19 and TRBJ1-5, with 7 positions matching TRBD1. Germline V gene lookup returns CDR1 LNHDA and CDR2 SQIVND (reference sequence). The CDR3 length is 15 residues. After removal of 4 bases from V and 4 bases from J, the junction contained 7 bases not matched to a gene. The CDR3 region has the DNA TGTGCCAGTAGTAGTACAGGGGATACGAATCAGCCCCAGCATTTT. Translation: CASSSTGDTNQPQHF.